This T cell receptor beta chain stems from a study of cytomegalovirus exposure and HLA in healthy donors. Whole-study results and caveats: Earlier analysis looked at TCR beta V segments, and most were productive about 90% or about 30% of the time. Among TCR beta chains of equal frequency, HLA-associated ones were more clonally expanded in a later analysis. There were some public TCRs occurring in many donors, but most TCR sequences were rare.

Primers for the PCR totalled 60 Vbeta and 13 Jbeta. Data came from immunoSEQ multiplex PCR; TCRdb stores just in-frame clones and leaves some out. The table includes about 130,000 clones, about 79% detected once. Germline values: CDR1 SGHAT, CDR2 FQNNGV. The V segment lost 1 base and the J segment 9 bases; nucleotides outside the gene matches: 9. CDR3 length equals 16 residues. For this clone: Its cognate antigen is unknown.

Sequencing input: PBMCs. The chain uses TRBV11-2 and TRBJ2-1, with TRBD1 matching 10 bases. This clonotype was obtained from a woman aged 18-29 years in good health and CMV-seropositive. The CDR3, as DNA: TGTGCCAGCAGCTTAGGGCCGGGACAGGGGAAGGGTGAGCAGTTCTTC. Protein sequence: CASSLGPGQGKGEQFF.